The 15 T cell receptor beta chains below all came from one sample that was sequenced in a study of T cells in Graves' hyperthyroidism and ophthalmopathy. Amplification of TCR beta CDR3 regions was performed using RNA transcripts as template. HTBI primers were used for first-round RT-PCR of the TCR CDR3. TCRdb called the multiplex PCR reads again in MiXCR, with one record for every CDR3 protein. Of under 350,000 distinct CDR3 sequences listed, approximately 15% were seen once; the top ten hold over 45%. Sequenced sample: blood. These TCRs come from a woman in her sixties with Graves' ophthalmopathy.

This clonotype was observed at least ten times. The gene calls are TRBV6-2 or TRBV6-3 and TRBJ2-1; D is uncertain. Trimming removed 8 bases at V and 0 bases at J, with 23 bases between. Germline CDR1 reads MNHEY; CDR2 reads SVGEGT. The CDR3 is 18 amino acids. CDR3 coding DNA: TGTGCCAGCGCCACGTTTGTGTCCAGTCGGAGCTCCTACAATGAGCAGTTCTTC. It is translated as CASATFVSSRSSYNEQFF.

This clonotype was seen ten or more times. The J gene is TRBJ1-1, the V gene TRBV7-2, with a weak D call TRBD1 (6 bases). The V gene's germline CDR1 is SGHTA and CDR2 FQGNSA. V was trimmed by 5 bases and J by 1 base, leaving 14 bases between them. CDR3 size: 15 residues. The CDR3 sequence: CASSPGAGWNTEAFF. The CDR3 DNA sequence: TGTGCCAGCAGCCCAGGGGCGGGGTGGAACACTGAAGCTTTCTTT.

Of note for this clonotype: Possible read error: a much larger clone is one base away. The V and J genes are TRBV6-1 and TRBJ1-1; TRBD1 might be the D (6 bases). Deletions cut 7 bases from V and 4 bases from J, with 19 bases between. The CDR3 runs 15 residues. Germline V gene lookup returns CDR1 MNHNS and CDR2 SASEGT. DNA for the CDR3: TGTGCCAGCACCCTTATTCCGGGGGCGGTCACTGAAGCTTTCTTT. As protein: CASTLIPGAVTEAFF.

A remark on this clonotype: This may arise from a read error, as a much more abundant clone is one base away. The chain combines TRBV18 with TRBJ2-1; TRBD1 matches at 7 bases. The CDR3 runs 15 residues. CDR1 and CDR2 (germline): KGHSH, LQKENI. CDR3 in DNA: TGTGCCAGCTCAGCCCCCGGACAGGTTTGGAATGAGCAGTCCTTC. Its protein product is CASSAPGQVWNEQSF. Combining the CDR3 with reference TRBV18 and TRBJ2-1 gives the whole variable domain NAGVMQNPRHLVRRRGQEARLRCSPMKGHSHVYWYRQLPEEGLKFMVYLQKENIIDESGMPKERFSAEFPKEGPSILRIQQVVRGDSAAYFCASSAPGQVWNEQSFGPGTRLTVL.

The table lists this clonotype with many counts. This chain uses TRBV5-1 with TRBJ1-1; D is unclear. This CDR3 region has 14 residues. Trimming pared 0 bases from V and 2 bases from J, leaving 8 bases between. Germline-derived CDR1 and CDR2 are SGHRS and YFSETQ. The CDR3 DNA reads TGCGCCAGCAGCTTGGGAACCTACAACACTGAAGCTTTCTTT. Residues: CASSLGTYNTEAFF.

This clonotype was observed a few times. The rearrangement uses TRBV4-3 and TRBJ2-3; TRBD2 agrees at 8 bases. Trimming removed 0 bases from V and 3 bases from J; junction bases left unmatched: 8. Germline CDR1 reads LGHNA; CDR2 reads YSLEER. CDR3 size: 17 residues. CDR3 sequence (DNA): TGCGCCAGCAGCCAAGATATGGGGACTAGAGCAACAGATACGCAGTATTTT. Residues: CASSQDMGTRATDTQYF.

The gene calls are TRBV5-1 and TRBJ1-1; TRBD1 is a possible D gene (5 bases). Per germline, CDR1 SGHRS and CDR2 YFSETQ. There are 18 residues in the CDR3. Trimming removed 6 bases at V and 0 bases at J, with 24 bases between. Written as DNA, the CDR3 is TGCGCCAGCAACCCCTCGTTGGCAGGGCGGTTCATGAACACTGAAGCTTTCTTT. Its translation is CASNPSLAGRFMNTEAFF. The full variable domain, rest sourced from reference TRBV5-1 and TRBJ1-1, is KAGVTQTPRYLIKTRGQQVTLSCSPISGHRSVSWYQQTPGQGLQFLFEYFSETQRNKGNFPGRFSGRQFSNSRSEMNVSTLELGDSALYLCASNPSLAGRFMNTEAFFGQGTRLTVV.

This clonotype was seen repeatedly, ten times or more. As DNA, the CDR3 is TGTGCCAGCAGCGTAGCAATCGGACAGGGCCAAGAGACCCAGTACTTC. It codes for CASSVAIGQGQETQYF. This rearrangement joins TRBV9 to TRBJ2-5, with 8 bases identical to TRBD1. The CDR3 length is 16 residues. V lost 0 bases to trimming and J lost 1 base; unmatched junction nucleotides: 5. The germline CDR1 and CDR2 sequences are SGDLS and YYNGEE.

This clonotype occurred many times. The chain combines TRBV3-1 with TRBJ2-7; TRBD2 agrees at 7 bases. The CDR3 sequence is 15 residues long. The ends lost 1 base at V and 0 bases at J; junction bases unmatched: 3. Germline lookup yields CDR1 LGHDT and CDR2 YNNKEL (reference sequence). CDR3 DNA: TGTGCCAGCAGCCAAGTAGCGGGTGACTCCTACGAGCAGTACTTC. As protein: CASSQVAGDSYEQYF.

This clonotype has at least ten counts. This chain uses TRBV24-1 with TRBJ2-1; TRBD1 agrees at 9 bases. V lost 5 bases to trimming and J lost 2 bases; unmatched junction nucleotides: 3. Germline CDR1 and CDR2: KGHDR and SFDVKD. CDR3 length: 15 residues. The CDR3, as DNA: TGTGCCACCAGTGGTGACAGGGGGGCCTACAATGAGCAGTTCTTC. It is translated as CATSGDRGAYNEQFF.

This clonotype was recorded many times. CDR3 sequence: CASPWDRHSSGANVLTF. CDR3 nucleotide sequence: TGTGCCAGCCCCTGGGACAGACACAGCTCTGGGGCCAACGTCCTGACTTTC. This sequence joins TRBV27 and TRBJ2-6, with 7 bases identical to TRBD1. CDR1 and CDR2 from the germline V gene are MNHEY and SMNVEV (reference sequence). CDR3 size: 17 residues. V trimming: 8 bases; J trimming: 0 bases; junction bases outside the gene matches: 10.

In its sample, this clonotype was seen a few times. The chain recombines TRBV20-1 with TRBJ2-1; 10 nucleotides align to TRBD2. There are 17 residues in the CDR3. V shed 4 bases and J 0 bases; nucleotides not matched to a gene: 9. CDR1 is DFQATT, CDR2 SNEGSKA, per germline (reference sequence). CDR3 nucleotides: TGCAGTGCTATGAGAAGCGGGAGGGCCAGCTCCTACAATGAGCAGTTCTTC. It specifies CSAMRSGRASSYNEQFF.

This clonotype was seen only a few times. The chain carries TRBV7-9 and TRBJ1-5, with 9 bases identical to TRBD1. Trimming at V came to 6 bases and at J to 5 bases, leaving 14 bases not matched to a gene. The CDR3 is 17 residues long. Per the germline V gene, CDR1 is SEHNR and CDR2 is FQNEAQ (reference sequence). In DNA form, the CDR3 reads TGTGCCAGCAGTTCCAACCTGACAGGGGGACCTTATCAGCCCCAGCATTTT. It translates to CASSSNLTGGPYQPQHF.

Ten or more counts support this clonotype. This rearrangement joins TRBV7-3 to TRBJ2-7; TRBD2 is a possible D gene (5 bases). V was clipped by 5 bases and J by 3 bases, with 14 bases between them. The CDR3 sequence is 14 residues long. Germline CDR1 SGHTA, CDR2 FQGTGA. The CDR3 is CASSPSGSGYEQYF. Here the CDR3 DNA reads TGTGCCAGCAGCCCCTCTGGGAGCGGCTACGAGCAGTACTTC. The full variable domain, in which reference TRBV7-3 and TRBJ2-7 provide the parts outside the CDR3, is GAGVSQTPSNKVTEKGKYVELRCDPISGHTALYWYRQSLGQGPEFLIYFQGTGAADDSGLPNDRFFAVRPEGSVSTLKIQRTERGDSAVYLCASSPSGSGYEQYFGPGTRLTVT.

This clonotype turned up a few times. The V gene is TRBV5-4, the J gene TRBJ2-2; a weak D match, TRBD1 (6 bases). The CDR3 sequence is 15 residues long. V was pared by 4 bases and J by 5 bases, with 15 bases between. CDR1 and CDR2 (germline): SGHNT, YYREEE (reference sequence). In DNA, the CDR3 is TGTGCCAGCAGCCTGGACAGAGAATTTACCGGGGAGCTGTTTTTT. This translates into CASSLDREFTGELFF.